Shown below are 17 T cell receptor beta chains from a single sample sequenced in a study of control samples from healthy donors and cancer patients. Measured with immunoSEQ multiplex PCR; TCRdb has only the in-frame clones, and not every one. The sample has 50,000 or so clones; approximately 85% are singletons. The sample was blood. The receptors were gathered from a man over 45 in good health.

The CDR3 region has the DNA TGTGCCAGCAGTTACTCGACGGCTAGCGGATACAATGAGCAGTTCTTC. Translation: CASSYSTASGYNEQFF. The J gene is TRBJ2-1, the V gene TRBV6-5; 7 bases are shared with TRBD2. With 0 bases clipped from V and 4 bases from J, the junction kept 6 bases outside the gene matches. Looked up from germline, CDR1 is MNHEY and CDR2 is SVGAGI. The CDR3 consists of 16 residues.

The V gene is TRBV28, the J gene TRBJ1-4, with 8 bases aligning to TRBD1. Trimming cost V 1 base and J 8 bases; bases outside gene matches: 6. Germline V gene sequence: CDR1 MDHEN, CDR2 SYDVKM. This CDR3 comprises 15 residues. CDR3: CASSLFGAGGEKLFF. The DNA for the CDR3 is TGTGCCAGCAGTTTATTTGGGGCAGGGGGCGAAAAACTGTTTTTT.

The chain links TRBV3-1 (or the pseudogene TRBV3-2) to TRBJ2-7; D gene ambiguous. The ends were cut back, 1 base at V and 0 bases at J, with 10 bases in the middle. Germline V CDR1 and CDR2: LGHDT, YNNKEL (reference sequence). The CDR3 extends over 15 amino acids. CDR3 nucleotide sequence: TGTGCCAGCAGCCAAGTGGCTTATAGCTCCTACGAGCAGTACTTC. It translates to CASSQVAYSSYEQYF.

The rearrangement joins TRBV3-1 (or the pseudogene TRBV3-2) to TRBJ2-7, with 9 positions matching TRBD2. The germline gives CDR1 LGHDT, CDR2 YNNKEL (reference sequence). This CDR3 is 13 amino acids long. The V and J ends lost 1 base and 10 bases, in that order; junction bases with no gene match: 5. The CDR3 loop reads CASSQARLAGQYF. Written as DNA, the CDR3 is TGTGCCAGCAGCCAAGCGAGGCTAGCGGGACAGTACTTC.

The chain links TRBV28 to TRBJ2-2; TRBD1 matches at 8 bases. The length of the CDR3 is 14 residues. Germline V CDR1 and CDR2: MDHEN, SYDVKM. V lost 5 bases to trimming and J lost 5 bases; unmatched junction nucleotides: 4. CDR3 region: CASSPGQGTGELFF. The CDR3, as DNA: TGTGCCAGCAGTCCAGGACAGGGTACCGGGGAGCTGTTTTTT.

This clone was observed a handful of times. The same CDR3 arises from other DNA sequences in this sample as well. This chain joins TRBV9 and TRBJ2-1; TRBD2 matches 11 bases. Germline lookup yields CDR1 SGDLS and CDR2 YYNGEE. This CDR3 is 17 amino acids long. The V segment lost 0 bases and the J segment 2 bases; nucleotides outside the gene matches: 4. CDR3: CASSVGLAGGPYNEQFF. The CDR3 bases are TGTGCCAGCAGCGTAGGGCTAGCGGGAGGTCCCTACAATGAGCAGTTCTTC. Together with reference TRBV9 and TRBJ2-1, the CDR3 gives the full variable domain: DSGVTQTPKHLITATGQRVTLRCSPRSGDLSVYWYQQSLDQGLQFLIQYYNGEERAKGNILERFSAQQFPDLHSELNLSSLELGDSALYFCASSVGLAGGPYNEQFFGPGTRLTVL.

This clone was observed once. This sequence joins TRBV5-1 and TRBJ2-5; D perhaps matches TRBD1 (6 bases). The CDR3 extends over 15 amino acids. V was cut by 4 bases and J by 2 bases, with 15 bases left in between. Germline-derived CDR1 and CDR2 are SGHRS and YFSETQ. The CDR3 reads CASSAQGVGQETQYF. The CDR3 DNA reads as TGCGCCAGCAGCGCACAGGGCGTGGGACAAGAGACCCAGTACTTC.

The V gene is TRBV19, the J gene TRBJ2-3, with 9 bases lining up with TRBD2. This CDR3 has 16 amino acids. CDR1 is LNHDA and CDR2 is SQIVND in the germline V gene (reference sequence). V lost 5 bases and J lost 1; bases outside the gene matches: 7. The CDR3: CASSHRRTSGTDTQYF. The CDR3 bases are TGTGCCAGTAGTCACAGGAGGACTAGCGGCACAGATACGCAGTATTTT. Combining the CDR3 with reference TRBV19 and TRBJ2-3 gives the whole variable domain DGGITQSPKYLFRKEGQNVTLSCEQNLNHDAMYWYRQDPGQGLRLIYYSQIVNDFQKGDIAEGYSVSREKKESFPLTVTSAQKNPTAFYLCASSHRRTSGTDTQYFGPGTRLTVL.

DNA for the CDR3: TGTGCCAGTAGCCCTTACGCGGGAGGGATCCATACGCAGTATTTT. As protein: CASSPYAGGIHTQYF. The V gene is TRBV19, the J gene TRBJ2-3; 9 bases fit TRBD2. This CDR3 has 15 amino acids. After removal of 6 bases from V and 7 bases from J, the junction contained 11 bases not matched to a gene. CDR1 is LNHDA and CDR2 is SQIVND in the germline V gene (reference sequence).

The chain is built from TRBV27 and TRBJ1-6; D not certain. Germline values: CDR1 MNHEY, CDR2 SMNVEV (reference sequence). V was pared by 3 bases and J by 9 bases, with 9 bases between. This CDR3 has 13 residues. The CDR3, as DNA: TGTGCCAGCAGTTTCCAGACGGGTTCACCCCTCCACTTT. This encodes CASSFQTGSPLHF.

The V and J genes are TRBV5-6 and TRBJ2-3; the D gene is possibly TRBD2 (6 bases). The germline V gene encodes CDR1 SGHDT and CDR2 YYEEEE. The CDR3 length is 14 residues. Trimming stripped 0 bases from V and 5 bases from J, with 10 bases between. Here the CDR3 reads CASSLGGLLDTQYF. CDR3 in DNA: TGTGCCAGCAGCTTGGGGGGACTTTTAGATACGCAGTATTTT.

The V gene is TRBV4-2, the J gene TRBJ2-6; D perhaps matches TRBD1 (6 bases). In germline, CDR1 is LGHNA, CDR2 YNFKEQ. V was cut by 0 bases and J by 2 bases, with 8 bases left in between. There are 16 residues in the CDR3. The CDR3 sequence is CASSQDEGAGANVLTF. In DNA, the CDR3 is TGTGCCAGCAGCCAAGATGAGGGGGCTGGGGCCAACGTCCTGACTTTC.

The chain links TRBV6-1 to TRBJ2-7, with TRBD2 as a possible D gene (6 bases). The CDR3 is 14 amino acids. Per the germline V gene, CDR1 is MNHNS and CDR2 is SASEGT. V lost 2 bases and J 5 bases, leaving 13 bases between the germline ends. The CDR3 coding sequence is TGTGCCAGCAGTGAACGGAGGGGTAGGCACGAGCAGTACTTC. The encoded protein is CASSERRGRHEQYF.

This chain joins TRBV7-2 and TRBJ2-4, with a possible D match to TRBD2 (5 bases). This CDR3 region has 18 residues. Germline lookup yields CDR1 SGHTA and CDR2 FQGNSA. Trimming cost V 0 bases and J 0 bases, with 15 bases left between them. The CDR3 here is CASSLARASIVAKNIQYF. In nucleotides, the CDR3 is TGTGCCAGCAGCTTAGCGCGGGCCTCGATAGTAGCCAAAAACATTCAGTACTTC.

V is TRBV29-1 and J is TRBJ1-2, with 8 bases fitting TRBD1. The J segment lost 3 bases and the V segment lost 7 bases, leaving 7 bases of the junction unmatched. The CDR3 is 13 amino acids. CDR1 SQVTM and CDR2 ANQGSEA come from the germline V gene. DNA of the CDR3: TGCAGCGCGGACAGGGCTGGCGACTATGGCTACACCTTC. Encoded protein: CSADRAGDYGYTF.

The CDR3 bases are TGTGCCAGCAGTTTCGGGGGTAATCAGCCCCAGCATTTT. This gives the protein CASSFGGNQPQHF. The chain employs TRBV28 and TRBJ1-5; a possible D gene is TRBD1 (5 bases). V dropped 3 bases and J dropped 4 bases, with 7 bases sitting between them. Per germline, CDR1 MDHEN and CDR2 SYDVKM. The CDR3 totals 13 residues.

V and J are TRBV6-5 and TRBJ2-6; D perhaps matches TRBD2 (5 bases). Germline CDR1 reads MNHEY; CDR2 reads SVGAGI. The V end lost 6 bases, the J end lost 1 base, and 10 bases lay between the germline ends. The CDR3 runs 15 residues. The CDR3 coding sequence is TGTGCCAGCAGACAAACTAGTTCTGGGGCCAACGTCCTGACTTTC. Its protein product is CASRQTSSGANVLTF.